Shown below are 8 T cell receptor beta chains from a single sample sequenced in a study of blood T cell repertoires in COVID-19. This table comes from immunoSEQ multiplex PCR, and its TCRdb copy is limited to in-frame clones, with some not included. The sample carries 56,000 or so clones, around 84% recorded once. What was sequenced was peripheral blood. The receptors come from a human donor in a cohort sampled during active COVID-19.

The genes are TRBV9 and TRBJ2-7, with TRBD1 identical over 8 bases. The germline CDR1 and CDR2 sequences are SGDLS and YYNGEE. The CDR3 is 15 amino acids. Trimming cost V 2 bases and J 4 bases; bases outside gene matches: 8. The CDR3 spells CASSVSGGGGYEQYF. The CDR3 DNA is TGTGCCAGCAGCGTGTCAGGGGGCGGCGGATACGAGCAGTACTTC.

The chain couples TRBV27 to TRBJ1-2; 7 bases agree with TRBD1. J lost 5 bases, V lost 6 bases, and 9 bases had no gene match. Germline V gene data show CDR1 as MNHEY and CDR2 as SMNVEV (reference sequence). CDR3 length equals 14 residues. The CDR3 region has the DNA TGTGCCAGCAGCAATTCGGGACAGACTTATGGCTACACCTTC. Encoded protein: CASSNSGQTYGYTF.

V and J are TRBV7-9 and TRBJ1-2; D ambiguous. V dropped 1 base and J dropped 7 bases, with 4 bases sitting between them. The germline V gene has CDR1 SEHNR and CDR2 FQNEAQ (reference sequence). The CDR3 extends over 11 amino acids. The CDR3 loop reads CASSLGRGYTF. The CDR3, as DNA: TGTGCCAGCAGCTTAGGTCGTGGCTACACCTTC.

This chain uses TRBV28 with TRBJ1-1; D remains unclear. This CDR3 comprises 14 residues. Per the germline V gene, CDR1 is MDHEN and CDR2 is SYDVKM. Trimming removed 5 bases from V and 1 base from J, with 11 bases in between. The CDR3 region has the DNA TGTGCCAGCAGTCCCCCCGCTAGGAACACTGAAGCTTTCTTT. Amino acid sequence: CASSPPARNTEAFF.

The rearrangement uses TRBV6-5 and TRBJ2-1; perhaps TRBD1 as D (6 bases). CDR3 length equals 16 residues. Germline loops: CDR1 MNHEY, CDR2 SVGAGI. V lost 4 bases and J 1 base, leaving 14 bases between the germline ends. The CDR3 is CASSFPAGASYNEQFF. In DNA, the CDR3 is TGTGCCAGCAGTTTTCCCGCAGGGGCGTCCTACAATGAGCAGTTCTTC.

The table lists this clone with a count of one. The chain combines TRBV5-1 with TRBJ2-7; TRBD2 agrees at 13 bases. Germline lookup yields CDR1 SGHRS and CDR2 YFSETQ. V lost 4 bases to trimming and J lost 2 bases; unmatched junction nucleotides: 3. The CDR3 has 15 residues. Written as DNA, the CDR3 is TGCGCCAGCAGCCAGGGACTAGCGGGACCCTACGAGCAGTACTTC. It codes for CASSQGLAGPYEQYF.

The J gene is TRBJ2-2, the V gene TRBV4-1, with 9 nucleotides matching TRBD1. The CDR3 contains 16 residues. Germline V CDR1 and CDR2: MGHRA, YSYEKL. J lost 3 bases, V lost 2 bases, and 4 bases had no gene match. The CDR3 sequence: CASSQPGTGYTGELFF. CDR3 nucleotides: TGCGCCAGCAGCCAACCCGGGACAGGGTACACCGGGGAGCTGTTTTTT.

The chain has TRBV5-1 and TRBJ2-7; possible D gene TRBD2, 6 bases. The V gene's germline CDR1 is SGHRS and CDR2 YFSETQ. The CDR3 extends over 14 amino acids. V lost 2 bases and J lost 7, with 16 bases in between. The CDR3 reads CASSLLPGVEEQYF. The CDR3 DNA reads TGCGCCAGCAGCTTACTGCCGGGAGTCGAAGAGCAGTACTTC.